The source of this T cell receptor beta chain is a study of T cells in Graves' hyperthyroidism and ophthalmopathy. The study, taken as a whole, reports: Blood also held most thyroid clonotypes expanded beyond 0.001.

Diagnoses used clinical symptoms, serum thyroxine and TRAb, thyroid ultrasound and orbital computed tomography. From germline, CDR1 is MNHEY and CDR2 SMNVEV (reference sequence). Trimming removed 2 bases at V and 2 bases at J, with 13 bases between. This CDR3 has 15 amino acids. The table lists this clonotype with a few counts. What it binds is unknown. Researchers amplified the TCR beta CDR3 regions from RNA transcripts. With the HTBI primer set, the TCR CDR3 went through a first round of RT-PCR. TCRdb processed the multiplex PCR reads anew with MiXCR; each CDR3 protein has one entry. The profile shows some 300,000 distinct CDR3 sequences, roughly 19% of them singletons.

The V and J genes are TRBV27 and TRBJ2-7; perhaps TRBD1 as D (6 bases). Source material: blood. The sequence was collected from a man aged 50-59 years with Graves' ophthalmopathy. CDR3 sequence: CASSLGQLFPYEQYF. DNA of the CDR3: TGTGCCAGCAGTTTAGGACAGCTATTCCCCTACGAGCAGTACTTC.